The table lists the clone carrying this TCR beta chain with a few counts. The sample comes from a study of blood T cell repertoires in COVID-19. Some clones are missing from TCRdb's copy, which holds only in-frame ones; the method was immunoSEQ multiplex PCR. The table records about 55,000 clones, roughly 85% of them present only once. The CDR3 is 13 residues long. Trimming left V 1 base short and J 6 bases short, with 10 bases between. Germline V gives CDR1 SGHAT, CDR2 FQDESV (reference sequence). What was sequenced was peripheral blood. V is TRBV11-1 and J is TRBJ2-7; D is unclear. This TCR was sampled from a human donor in a cohort sampled during active COVID-19. The CDR3 sequence is CASSLDQTGEQYF. CDR3 DNA: TGTGCCAGCAGCTTAGATCAGACTGGCGAGCAGTACTTC.